This T cell receptor beta chain was recovered during a study of T cell responses to AZD1222 COVID-19 vaccine. Overall study results and limits: In a largely white British group with more females than males, clonal diversity was possibly underestimated. Repertoire collection took place solely once the T cell response had peaked. The study found Spike-specific TCR breadth and depth rose after two AZD1222 doses.

From germline, CDR1 is KGHSH and CDR2 LQKENI. V was shortened by 3 bases and J by 4 bases, with 12 bases between the two germline ends. The CDR3 sequence is 14 residues long. In the case of this clone: Its matching antigen is unknown.

Libraries were prepared by immunoSEQ multiplex PCR; TCRdb keeps only in-frame clonotypes and omits some of them. The data contain about 83,000 clones, roughly 86% of them singletons. The sample in question was peripheral blood, obtained on day 0 of AZD1222 vaccination. This chain links TRBV18 with TRBJ2-5; possible D gene TRBD1, 6 bases. The sequence came from an adult in good health. Written as DNA, the CDR3 is TGTGCCAGCTCACCGGACAGACTTCGAGAGACCCAGTACTTC. Translated, it gives CASSPDRLRETQYF.